This T cell receptor (beta chain) was identified in a study of shared clonotypes between healthy human individuals. Germline CDR1 SEHNR, CDR2 FQNEAQ (reference sequence). V trimming: 11 bases; J trimming: 1 base; junction bases outside the gene matches: 5. The CDR3 is 13 residues long. CD45RO-negative CD8 cells positively selected for CCR7 made up the naive population, which excluded terminally differentiated effector memory CD45RA+ cells. As processed by the authors: There were no quality scores in the junction-only immunoSEQ sequences, so filtering differed. TCRdb's copy holds only in-frame clones and misses some; the assay was immunoSEQ multiplex PCR. That table gives V, J and clone size, and the DNA gave D and trimming. Of about 2.1 million clones in the sample, 85% to 95% were seen once. As for this clone: The antigen remains undetermined.

Study results and limitations: Relative to memory subsets, naive subsets generally showed larger estimated richness.

The sequence was collected from a man aged 18 to 29 in good health. Some clones in this sample may be carry-over from other donors' samples. The J gene is TRBJ1-1, the V gene TRBV7-9, with 9 bases matching TRBD1. The material sequenced was naive CD8+ T cells from PBMCs. The CDR3 bases are TGTGCCGGCCGGACAGGGGCGAACACTGAAGCTTTCTTT. Amino acids: CAGRTGANTEAFF.